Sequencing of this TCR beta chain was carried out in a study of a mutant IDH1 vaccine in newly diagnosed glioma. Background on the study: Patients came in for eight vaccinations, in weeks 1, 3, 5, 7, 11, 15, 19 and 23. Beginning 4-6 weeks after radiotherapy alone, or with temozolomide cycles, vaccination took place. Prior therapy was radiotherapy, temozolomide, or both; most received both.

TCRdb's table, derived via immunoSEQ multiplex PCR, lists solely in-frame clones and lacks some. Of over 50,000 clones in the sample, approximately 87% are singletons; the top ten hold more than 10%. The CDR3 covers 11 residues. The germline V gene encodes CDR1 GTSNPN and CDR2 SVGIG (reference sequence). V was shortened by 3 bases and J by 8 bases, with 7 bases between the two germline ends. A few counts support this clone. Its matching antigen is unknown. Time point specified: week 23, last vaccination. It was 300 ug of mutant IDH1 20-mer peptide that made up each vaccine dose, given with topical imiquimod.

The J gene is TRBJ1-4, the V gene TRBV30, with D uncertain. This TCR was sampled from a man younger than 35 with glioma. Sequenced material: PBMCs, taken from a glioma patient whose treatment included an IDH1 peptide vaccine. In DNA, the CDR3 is TGTGCCTGGAGCATAAGGGAAAAACTGTTTTTT. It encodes CAWSIREKLFF.